This T cell receptor (beta chain) was retrieved from a study of blood T cells in healthy people across ages. The germline V and J ends were trimmed by 7 bases and 1 base, with 10 bases remaining between them. This CDR3 has 13 amino acids. Germline V lookup: CDR1 SGHRS, CDR2 YFSETQ. Alongside a J-beta primer mix, a sample-barcoded 5' primer served in a second PCR lasting about 7 to 11 cycles. TCRdb re-derived calls from the 5' RACE reads in MiXCR, one entry per CDR3 protein. Here the sample spans about 1.6 million distinct CDR3 sequences, approximately 32% being singletons. Findings and caveats of the study: CMV status of donors was not determined, possibly confounding expanded clonotype changes.

Total RNA extracted from each sample amounted to at least 6 micrograms. Comments on this clonotype: Its antigen is still unknown.

Sequencing was performed on blood. This clonotype was sampled from a woman under 40 in good health. The V call is TRBV5-1, the J call TRBJ2-3; no clear D. DNA of the CDR3: TGCGCCAGCTCCCCCCACGGCACAGATACGCAGTATTTT. Its protein is CASSPHGTDTQYF. The whole variable domain, filled in from reference TRBV5-1 and TRBJ2-3, reads KAGVTQTPRYLIKTRGQQVTLSCSPISGHRSVSWYQQTPGQGLQFLFEYFSETQRNKGNFPGRFSGRQFSNSRSEMNVSTLELGDSALYLCASSPHGTDTQYFGPGTRLTVL.